This T cell receptor beta chain was sequenced for a study of blood T cell repertoires in COVID-19. Study-level information: Samples came from the United States, Italy and Spain, spanning acute and convalescent COVID-19. PBMCs, B-cell-depleted T cells, or T cells provided the cDNA or gDNA that made up the material.

CDR1 is SGHDN and CDR2 is FVKESK in the germline V gene. After removal of 4 bases from V and 8 bases from J, the junction contained 0 bases not matched to a gene. This CDR3 comprises 11 residues. How the authors handled the data: Estimation of nucleated cell counts was performed using reference gene primer amplification. Here immunoSEQ multiplex PCR was the method, and the copy in TCRdb shows in-frame clones only, minus some. The V and J calls and clone size are taken from that table; D and trimming were inferred from the DNA. The sample contains about 160,000 clones, approximately 81% of which appear only once.

The TCR comes from a human donor with acute or convalescent COVID-19. The donor label of this sample is uncertain. This chain joins TRBV14 and TRBJ1-1; TRBD1 agrees at 8 bases. Sample: peripheral blood. The CDR3 is CASSRTGEAFF. The CDR3 coding sequence is TGTGCCAGCAGCCGGACAGGGGAAGCTTTCTTT.